This T cell receptor beta chain was sequenced for a study of shared clonotypes between healthy human individuals. For the study at large: Those who served as donors were a couple of women and a few men between the ages of 18 and 49.

Broader study findings: Among donors, clonotype sharing was expected to be affected by sequencing depth. Shared across four donors were around 5% of the naive CD4 clonotypes.

The V and J ends lost 0 bases and 6 bases respectively, with 12 bases between them. Germline values: CDR1 MNHEY, CDR2 SVGAGI. The CDR3 spans 15 residues. In the case of this clone: What it binds is not known.

How the authors handled the data: Junction-only sequences produced by ImmunoSEQ had no quality scores, so filtering differed. The protocol was immunoSEQ multiplex PCR, while the TCRdb copy is restricted to in-frame clones and leaves out a portion. V and J calls and clone size come straight from that table; D and trimming were deduced from the DNA. Of about 2.4 million clones listed, about 92% are singletons. The chain joins TRBV6-5 to TRBJ2-1; no clear D gene. What was sequenced was naive CD4+ T cells sorted from blood. Sample subset: CD45RA+ positively selected. This sequence was found in a man aged 18 to 30 in good health. CDR3 residues: CASSYSKVLGNEQFF. As DNA, the CDR3 is TGTGCCAGCAGTTACTCGAAGGTCCTCGGCAATGAGCAGTTCTTC.